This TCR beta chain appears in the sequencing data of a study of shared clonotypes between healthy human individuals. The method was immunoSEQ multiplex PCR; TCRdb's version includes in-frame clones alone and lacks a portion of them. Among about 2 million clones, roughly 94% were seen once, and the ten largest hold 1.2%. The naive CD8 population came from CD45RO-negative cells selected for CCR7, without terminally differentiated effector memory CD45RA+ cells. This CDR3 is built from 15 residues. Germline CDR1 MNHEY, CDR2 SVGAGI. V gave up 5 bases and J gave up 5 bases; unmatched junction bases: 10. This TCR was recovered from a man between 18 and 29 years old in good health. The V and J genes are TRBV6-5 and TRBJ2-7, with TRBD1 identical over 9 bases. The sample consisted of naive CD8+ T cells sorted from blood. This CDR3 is CASSRLQGAPHEQYF. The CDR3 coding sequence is TGTGCCAGCAGTAGATTACAGGGGGCTCCCCACGAGCAGTACTTC.